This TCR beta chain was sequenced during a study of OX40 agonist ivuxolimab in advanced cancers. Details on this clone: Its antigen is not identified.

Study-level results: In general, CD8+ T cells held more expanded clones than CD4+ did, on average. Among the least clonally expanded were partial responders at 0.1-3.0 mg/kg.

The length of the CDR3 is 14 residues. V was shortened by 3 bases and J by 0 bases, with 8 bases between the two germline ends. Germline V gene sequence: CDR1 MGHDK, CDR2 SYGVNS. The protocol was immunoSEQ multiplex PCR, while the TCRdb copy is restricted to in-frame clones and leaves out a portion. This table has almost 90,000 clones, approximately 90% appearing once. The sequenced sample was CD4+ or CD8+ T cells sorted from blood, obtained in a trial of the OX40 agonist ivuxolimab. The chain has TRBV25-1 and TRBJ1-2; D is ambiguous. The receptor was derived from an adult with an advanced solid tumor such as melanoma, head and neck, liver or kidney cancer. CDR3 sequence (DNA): TGTGCCAGCAGTGACGCGGTCCCTAACTATGGCTACACCTTC. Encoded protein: CASSDAVPNYGYTF.